The clone carrying this T cell receptor beta chain has ten or more counts. Antigen unknown. Germline V lookup: CDR1 MDHEN, CDR2 SYDVKM. The CDR3 totals 17 residues. V lost 3 bases, J lost 8 bases, and 23 bases lay in between. Patients having uncontrolled infection, another autoimmune disease, pregnancy or lactation were not included. These data come from a study of T cells in Graves' hyperthyroidism and ophthalmopathy. Amplified regions were TCR beta CDR3 sequences from RNA transcripts. The HTBI primer set drove a first-round RT-PCR of the TCR CDR3. TCRdb re-derived calls from the multiplex PCR reads in MiXCR, one entry per CDR3 protein. The sample lists 600,000 to 650,000 distinct CDR3 sequences, about 16% occurring once. Study-wide results and caveats: Most thyroid clonotypes expanded above 0.001 were also detected in blood.

The sequence derives from a woman aged 25 to 45 with Graves' hyperthyroidism. J is TRBJ2-4 and V is TRBV28; the D gene is possibly TRBD1 (6 bases). Sequencing input: blood. Written as DNA, the CDR3 is TGTGCCAGCAGTTTCCCCACCTTTAGGGGGAAAGGTGACATTCAGTACTTC. Translating gives CASSFPTFRGKGDIQYF.